Presented here are 27 T cell receptor beta chains from one specimen sequenced in a study of T cell responses to AZD1222 COVID-19 vaccine. The table came from immunoSEQ multiplex PCR; TCRdb's copy has only in-frame clones and leaves some out. The sample comprises around 150,000 clones, 80% to 90% of which are singletons, and 1.9% rests with the top ten. The source was peripheral blood, collected on day 0 of AZD1222 vaccination. The receptors here all came from an adult in good health.

The chain is built from TRBV5-8 and TRBJ2-7; possible D gene TRBD2, 5 bases. Germline CDR1 reads SGHTS; CDR2 reads YDEGEE. V was clipped by 0 bases and J by 6 bases, with 13 bases between them. This CDR3 contains 14 residues. Here the CDR3 DNA reads TGTGCCAGCAGCTTGGTAGGTAGCGAGTTCGAGCAGTACTTC. Its protein product is CASSLVGSEFEQYF.

The rearrangement links TRBV30 to TRBJ2-3; 14 bases are shared with TRBD2. Germline CDR1 is GTSNPN and CDR2 is SVGIG (reference sequence). J lost 1 base, V lost 1 base, and 1 base had no gene match. CDR3 size: 16 residues. CDR3 sequence: CAWSAGLAGGTDTQYF. The CDR3 DNA reads as TGTGCCTGGAGTGCGGGACTAGCGGGGGGCACAGATACGCAGTATTTT.

V gene TRBV5-6 combines with J gene TRBJ2-7, with 8 bases matching TRBD1. Trimming removed 4 bases from V and 3 bases from J; junction bases left unmatched: 21. The CDR3 is 19 amino acids. CDR1 and CDR2 from the germline V gene are SGHDT and YYEEEE. Here the CDR3 reads CASSGDVRTGFVRDYEQYF. The DNA for the CDR3 is TGTGCCAGCAGCGGGGACGTTAGGACAGGGTTTGTCCGGGACTACGAGCAGTACTTC.

CDR3 DNA: TGTGCCAGTAGATCCCGGACAGGGACGAACACTGAAGCTTTCTTT. It codes for CASRSRTGTNTEAFF. The chain combines TRBV19 with TRBJ1-1, with 8 bases fitting TRBD1. The length of the CDR3 is 15 residues. The germline V gene encodes CDR1 LNHDA and CDR2 SQIVND (reference sequence). The trim removed 6 bases at V and 1 base at J, leaving 7 bases unmatched.

This clone was detected only once. The chain uses TRBV5-5 and TRBJ1-3; 7 bases agree with TRBD1. This CDR3 has 16 residues. Germline V gives CDR1 SGHKS, CDR2 YYEKEE (reference sequence). The V segment lost 3 bases and the J segment 0 bases; nucleotides outside the gene matches: 6. The CDR3 nucleotides are TGTGCCAGCAGCTGGGGGGACAGTTTCTCTGGAAACACCATATATTTT. Encoded protein: CASSWGDSFSGNTIYF.

The chain is built from TRBV7-8 and TRBJ1-2; 8 nucleotides match TRBD1. Germline CDR1 is SGHVS and CDR2 is FQNEAQ. Germline trimming cut 5 bases from V and 2 bases from J; bases unmatched to any gene: 16. The CDR3 loop spans 18 amino acids. Here the CDR3 DNA reads TGTGCCAGCAGCCCACGTGTGCAGGGGGCTCCCCTAAACTATGGCTACACCTTC. Encoded protein: CASSPRVQGAPLNYGYTF.

V gene TRBV19 combines with J gene TRBJ1-5, with D uncertain. The CDR3 has 13 amino acids. V lost 2 bases to trimming and J lost 6 bases, with 8 bases between them. CDR1 is LNHDA and CDR2 is SQIVND in the germline V gene (reference sequence). DNA for the CDR3: TGTGCCAGTAGTATAATCTCCGCTCAGCCCCAGCATTTT. Translation: CASSIISAQPQHF.

About this clone itself: Other DNA sequences in the same sample also yield this CDR3. This chain uses TRBV2 with TRBJ2-7, with D possibly TRBD2 on 6 matching bases. The V and J ends lost 7 bases and 6 bases respectively, with 19 bases between them. CDR1 SNHLY and CDR2 FYNNEI come from the germline V gene. The CDR3 is 14 amino acids. CDR3 in amino acids: CASKPGLLEFEQYF. The CDR3 DNA follows: TGTGCCAGCAAGCCGGGACTTCTGGAATTCGAGCAGTACTTC.

The chain links TRBV7-2 to TRBJ1-2, with 8 bases that match TRBD1. The CDR3 totals 13 residues. Germline assignment: CDR1 SGHTA and CDR2 FQGNSA. The V and J ends lost 1 base and 6 bases, in that order; junction bases with no gene match: 1. CDR3 DNA sequence: TGTGCCAGCAGCTTAGGACAGGGGAATGGCTACACCTTC. It yields the protein CASSLGQGNGYTF.

The genes are TRBV6-5 and TRBJ1-2, with D tentatively TRBD1 (6 bases). The CDR3 runs 15 residues. Trimming removed 7 bases at V and 2 bases at J, with 17 bases between. Germline CDR1 and CDR2: MNHEY and SVGAGI. CDR3 sequence: CASNKDQTGNYGYTF. For the CDR3, the DNA is TGTGCCAGCAACAAAGACCAAACAGGGAACTATGGCTACACCTTC.

The chain combines TRBV10-2 with TRBJ2-7; D may match TRBD1 or TRBD2 (5 bases each). Germline V gene lookup returns CDR1 WSHSY and CDR2 SAAADI. The CDR3 consists of 13 residues. V lost 4 bases to trimming and J lost 4 bases, with 11 bases between them. In nucleotides, the CDR3 is TGCGCCAGCAGTGTGGTAGAGGGGTACGAGCAGTACTTC. Protein sequence: CASSVVEGYEQYF.

The chain is built from TRBV5-4 and TRBJ1-1; 8 nucleotides match TRBD1. This CDR3 is built from 15 residues. Germline loops: CDR1 SGHNT, CDR2 YYREEE (reference sequence). V was pared by 3 bases and J by 4 bases, with 8 bases of the junction left unmatched. The CDR3 DNA reads as TGTGCCAGCAGCTATATGGACAGGGAAGGCACTGAAGCTTTCTTT. Amino acids: CASSYMDREGTEAFF.

The J gene is TRBJ2-3, the V gene TRBV5-1, with TRBD2 matching 9 bases. Germline lookup yields CDR1 SGHRS and CDR2 YFSETQ. V dropped 0 bases and J dropped 14; count of bases not matched to a gene: 7. This CDR3 spans 13 amino acids. CDR3 residues: CASSLESGGFWYF. CDR3 nucleotide sequence: TGCGCCAGCAGCTTGGAGAGCGGGGGGTTTTGGTATTTT.

The chain uses TRBV5-1 and TRBJ1-1; 7 bases are a match to TRBD1. The length of the CDR3 is 16 residues. Germline lookup yields CDR1 SGHRS and CDR2 YFSETQ. The junction had 9 bases not matched to a gene; V was cut back by 0 bases and J by 4 bases. The DNA of the CDR3 is TGCGCCAGCAGCTTGGGGCAACAGGGGTTAGGCACTGAAGCTTTCTTT. Its protein is CASSLGQQGLGTEAFF. The entire variable domain, with the rest obtained from reference TRBV5-1 and TRBJ1-1, is as follows: KAGVTQTPRYLIKTRGQQVTLSCSPISGHRSVSWYQQTPGQGLQFLFEYFSETQRNKGNFPGRFSGRQFSNSRSEMNVSTLELGDSALYLCASSLGQQGLGTEAFFGQGTRLTVV.

This chain joins TRBV11-3 and TRBJ1-1; TRBD1 is a possible D gene (5 bases). The CDR3 length is 14 residues. Deletions cut 5 bases from V and 5 bases from J, with 15 bases between. Germline lookup yields CDR1 SGHNT and CDR2 YENEEA. The CDR3 spells CASSPGRGKTEAFF. The DNA of the CDR3 is TGTGCCAGCAGCCCGGGACGGGGGAAGACTGAAGCTTTCTTT.

This clone was detected only a few times. The genes are TRBV11-2 and TRBJ2-1; 8 positions match TRBD2. This CDR3 has 12 residues. Germline V CDR1 and CDR2: SGHAT, FQNNGV. The V and J ends lost 5 bases and 15 bases, in that order; junction bases with no gene match: 9. The CDR3 protein is CASSPGGGQRFF. The DNA for the CDR3 is TGTGCCAGCAGCCCCGGGGGGGGTCAACGGTTCTTC. The whole variable domain, remainder taken from reference TRBV11-2 and TRBJ2-1, is EAGVAQSPRYKIIEKRQSVAFWCNPISGHATLYWYQQILGQGPKLLIQFQNNGVVDDSQLPKDRFSAERLKGVDSTLKIQPAKLEDSAVYLCASSPGGGQRFFGPGTRLTVL.

The chain carries TRBV7-3 and TRBJ1-1; D ambiguous. V gave up 5 bases and J gave up 10 bases, with 17 bases separating them. This CDR3 has 13 residues. CDR1 and CDR2 (germline): SGHTA, FQGTGA. CDR3 nucleotides: TGTGCCAGCAGCCTAAACCGGGCCGACGGAGCTTTCTTT. This gives the protein CASSLNRADGAFF. Variable domain in full (rest from reference TRBV7-3 and TRBJ1-1): GAGVSQTPSNKVTEKGKYVELRCDPISGHTALYWYRQSLGQGPEFLIYFQGTGAADDSGLPNDRFFAVRPEGSVSTLKIQRTERGDSAVYLCASSLNRADGAFFGQGTRLTVV.

The chain employs TRBV5-1 and TRBJ2-5; D ambiguous. Germline assignment: CDR1 SGHRS and CDR2 YFSETQ. The CDR3 spans 12 residues. The V end was cut by 2 bases, the J end by 5 bases, with 7 bases between. The CDR3: CASSFPGETQYF. The CDR3 coding sequence is TGCGCCAGCAGCTTCCCTGGGGAGACCCAGTACTTC.

The rearrangement uses TRBV27 and TRBJ1-1, with TRBD1 matching 7 bases. There are 15 residues in the CDR3. V was clipped by 3 bases and J by 3 bases; unmatched bases: 7. Germline CDR1 reads MNHEY; CDR2 reads SMNVEV (reference sequence). This chain's CDR3 is CASSFLGGSYTEAFF. DNA for the CDR3: TGTGCCAGCAGTTTTCTAGGGGGCAGTTACACTGAAGCTTTCTTT.

CDR3 DNA sequence: TGTGCCAGTAGTATGGGGACTTCCGACGACAATGAGCAGTTCTTC. Residues: CASSMGTSDDNEQFF. This chain joins TRBV19 and TRBJ2-1, with D possibly matching TRBD2 (6 bases). V was trimmed by 3 bases and J by 5 bases, leaving 14 bases between them. Germline V gives CDR1 LNHDA, CDR2 SQIVND (reference sequence). CDR3 length equals 15 residues.

The chain is built from TRBV19 and TRBJ1-1; D is unresolved. Deletions cut 5 bases from V and 6 bases from J, with 10 bases between. The germline V gene has CDR1 LNHDA and CDR2 SQIVND (reference sequence). The CDR3 is 12 residues long. The DNA of the CDR3 is TGTGCCAGTAGTGCACAGAGCCCTGAAGCTTTCTTT. It translates to CASSAQSPEAFF.

This clone came up once. CDR3 DNA sequence: TGTGCCAGCAGCCGCCACAACGGATTTGGCTATGGCTACACCTTC. Translated, it gives CASSRHNGFGYGYTF. The chain couples TRBV27 to TRBJ1-2; D is unresolved. The CDR3 is made up of 15 amino acids. Looked up from germline, CDR1 is MNHEY and CDR2 is SMNVEV (reference sequence). Trimming left V 6 bases short and J 4 bases short, with 18 bases between.

The chain links TRBV2 to TRBJ1-5; 10 bases agree with TRBD1. V gave up 6 bases and J gave up 1 base; unmatched junction bases: 0. The CDR3 sequence is 14 residues long. Germline values: CDR1 SNHLY, CDR2 FYNNEI. DNA for the CDR3: TGTGCCAGCAGGGACAGGGGGAGCAATCAGCCCCAGCATTTT. This translates into CASRDRGSNQPQHF.

V usage is TRBV2 and J usage is TRBJ1-2; D unresolved. Germline V CDR1 and CDR2: SNHLY, FYNNEI. Trimming took off 5 bases at V and 2 bases at J, with 9 bases between the two ends. The CDR3 is made up of 13 amino acids. The CDR3, as DNA: TGTGCCAGCAGTCAAGACGGAAACTATGGCTACACCTTC. Translated: CASSQDGNYGYTF.

The chain uses TRBV19 and TRBJ1-2; no firm D call. Per the germline V gene, CDR1 is LNHDA and CDR2 is SQIVND (reference sequence). With 2 bases removed from V and 4 bases from J, the gap between germline ends came to 14 bases. The length of the CDR3 is 15 residues. CDR3 DNA: TGTGCCAGTAGTATACTGGGCGATGATGGCTATGGCTACACCTTC. Its translation: CASSILGDDGYGYTF. The full variable domain, rest sourced from reference TRBV19 and TRBJ1-2, is DGGITQSPKYLFRKEGQNVTLSCEQNLNHDAMYWYRQDPGQGLRLIYYSQIVNDFQKGDIAEGYSVSREKKESFPLTVTSAQKNPTAFYLCASSILGDDGYGYTFGSGTRLTVV.

V gene TRBV6-5 combines with J gene TRBJ2-6; 7 bases map to TRBD1. The V gene's germline CDR1 is MNHEY and CDR2 SVGAGI. The CDR3 contains 15 residues. CDR3 DNA: TGTGCACTTGGACAGGTTCCCTCTGGGGCCAACGTCCTGACTTTC. Its protein is CALGQVPSGANVLTF.

The genes are TRBV5-8 and TRBJ2-1; 7 nucleotides align to TRBD2. This CDR3 has 17 residues. With V trimmed by 6 bases and J by 0 bases, 12 bases remained unmatched. Germline CDR1 SGHTS, CDR2 YDEGEE. CDR3 in amino acids: CASTMWEGHVSYNEQFF. The CDR3 DNA sequence: TGTGCCAGCACGATGTGGGAGGGCCATGTCTCCTACAATGAGCAGTTCTTC.